Listed here is a single T cell receptor beta chain. Per the authors' pipeline: Amplified reference gene primers provided the basis for estimating nucleated cell counts. TCRdb's copy holds only in-frame clones and misses some; the assay was immunoSEQ multiplex PCR. V and J calls and clone size come straight from that table; D and trimming were deduced from the DNA. The sample has about 62,000 clones, 75% to 90% seen once. The data belong to a study of blood T cell repertoires in COVID-19. The wider study: Donors in the United States, Italy and Spain gave samples during acute or convalescent COVID-19. PBMCs, B-cell-depleted T cells, or T cells provided the cDNA or gDNA that made up the material.

The CDR3 contains 14 residues. Trimming took off 2 bases at V and 0 bases at J, with 8 bases between the two ends. In germline, CDR1 is SGHRS, CDR2 YFSETQ. Sequenced input: peripheral blood. V and J are TRBV5-1 and TRBJ1-1, with a tentative D call TRBD1 (5 bases). This clonotype was obtained from a woman aged 80 or over with acute or convalescent COVID-19. The chain's CDR3 is CASSLTGVNTEAFF. The CDR3 DNA reads TGCGCCAGCAGCTTAACAGGAGTGAACACTGAAGCTTTCTTT. The variable domain in full, with the rest retrieved from reference TRBV5-1 and TRBJ1-1, is KAGVTQTPRYLIKTRGQQVTLSCSPISGHRSVSWYQQTPGQGLQFLFEYFSETQRNKGNFPGRFSGRQFSNSRSEMNVSTLELGDSALYLCASSLTGVNTEAFFGQGTRLTVV.